Below are 14 T cell receptor beta chains sequenced from a single sample in a study of blood T cell repertoires in COVID-19. Measured with immunoSEQ multiplex PCR; TCRdb has only the in-frame clones, and not every one. The repertoire consists of roughly 160,000 clones, with around 82% occurring once and the leading ten covering roughly 2%. The sample was peripheral blood. The receptor set was obtained from a woman of 80 years or more with acute or convalescent COVID-19.

The rearrangement uses TRBV7-9 and TRBJ2-1; 12 bases match TRBD2. The germline CDR1 and CDR2 sequences are SEHNR and FQNEAQ (reference sequence). CDR3 length: 16 residues. V shed 1 base, J shed 7 bases, and the junction held 5 bases outside the gene matches. This CDR3 reads CASSLVSGLAGNEQFF. For the CDR3, the DNA is TGTGCCAGCAGCTTAGTCTCCGGACTAGCGGGAAATGAGCAGTTCTTC.

This rearrangement joins TRBV18 to TRBJ2-1; 10 bases map to TRBD2. Germline V lookup: CDR1 KGHSH, CDR2 LQKENI. This CDR3 region has 17 residues. The J segment lost 0 bases and the V segment lost 1 base, leaving 3 bases of the junction unmatched. The CDR3 DNA follows: TGTGCCAGCTCACCACTTCCTAGCGGGAGCTCCTACAATGAGCAGTTCTTC. It codes for CASSPLPSGSSYNEQFF. Full variable domain (missing parts from reference TRBV18 and TRBJ2-1): NAGVMQNPRHLVRRRGQEARLRCSPMKGHSHVYWYRQLPEEGLKFMVYLQKENIIDESGMPKERFSAEFPKEGPSILRIQQVVRGDSAAYFCASSPLPSGSSYNEQFFGPGTRLTVL.

The chain combines TRBV7-2 with TRBJ2-7, with 12 bases aligning to TRBD2. Germline CDR1 reads SGHTA; CDR2 reads FQGNSA. V lost 5 bases to trimming and J lost 4 bases; unmatched junction nucleotides: 6. The CDR3 loop spans 15 amino acids. In DNA, the CDR3 is TGTGCCAGCAGCCCTTGGACTAGCGGGGCTTACGAGCAGTACTTC. Amino acids: CASSPWTSGAYEQYF.

In its sample, this clone was seen once. The chain is built from TRBV6-5 and TRBJ1-2, with D unclear. Germline V gene data show CDR1 as MNHEY and CDR2 as SVGAGI. The CDR3 contains 15 residues. Trimming took 0 bases from V and 8 from J, leaving 16 bases between them. The chain's CDR3 is CASSYSDTPGWGYTF. CDR3 bases: TGTGCCAGCAGTTACTCCGACACCCCGGGATGGGGCTACACCTTC.

Note on this clone: Other DNA sequences in the sample encode the same CDR3. This chain joins TRBV28 and TRBJ2-1; TRBD2 matches at 9 bases. With 5 bases clipped from V and 3 bases from J, the junction kept 5 bases outside the gene matches. The CDR3 sequence is 15 residues long. Germline assignment: CDR1 MDHEN and CDR2 SYDVKM. CDR3 bases: TGTGCCAGCAGTCCCCCAGCGGGGGGCTACAATGAGCAGTTCTTC. It encodes CASSPPAGGYNEQFF.

The chain carries TRBV9 and TRBJ1-2; D gene unclear. Deletions cut 4 bases from V and 2 bases from J, with 12 bases between. This CDR3 comprises 14 residues. The V gene's germline CDR1 is SGDLS and CDR2 YYNGEE. CDR3 in DNA: TGTGCCAGCAGCTTACCGGGTGGCAACTATGGCTACACCTTC. It yields the protein CASSLPGGNYGYTF.

The rearrangement uses TRBV29-1 and TRBJ1-1; a possible D gene is TRBD1 (6 bases). Germline loops: CDR1 SQVTM, CDR2 ANQGSEA. This CDR3 has 15 residues. V was trimmed by 5 bases and J by 0 bases, leaving 16 bases between them. The CDR3 coding sequence is TGCAGCGTTTGGGGGGGGCAGGGGATGAACACTGAAGCTTTCTTT. It is translated as CSVWGGQGMNTEAFF.

V is TRBV28 and J is TRBJ2-3; TRBD1 is a possible D gene (6 bases). The V gene lost 4 bases and the J gene lost 2 bases, with 7 bases spanning the gap. The CDR3 spans 13 residues. Germline CDR1 and CDR2: MDHEN and SYDVKM. CDR3 sequence reads: CASSWTDTDTQYF. In DNA, the CDR3 is TGTGCCAGCAGTTGGACAGACACAGATACGCAGTATTTT.

The chain combines TRBV9 with TRBJ2-5; maybe TRBD2 (6 bases). Germline V gives CDR1 SGDLS, CDR2 YYNGEE. This CDR3 is 16 amino acids long. Trimming removed 3 bases from V and 5 bases from J, with 20 bases in between. CDR3 region: CASSAGPSAGKETQYF. The DNA for the CDR3 is TGTGCCAGCAGCGCCGGACCCTCGGCGGGGAAGGAGACCCAGTACTTC.

V is TRBV6-5 and J is TRBJ1-1; D is possibly TRBD1 (5 bases). The germline V gene encodes CDR1 MNHEY and CDR2 SVGAGI. V was clipped by 10 bases and J by 1 base, with 16 bases between them. The CDR3 runs 14 residues. For the CDR3, the DNA is TGTGCCACCTCGTTGGGACTCAGGAACACTGAAGCTTTCTTT. It encodes CATSLGLRNTEAFF.

The J gene is TRBJ1-4, the V gene TRBV9; 7 nucleotides align to TRBD1. The V gene's germline CDR1 is SGDLS and CDR2 YYNGEE. V trimming: 3 bases; J trimming: 7 bases; junction bases outside the gene matches: 3. CDR3 length: 13 residues. This CDR3 reads CASSAGGTEKLFF. DNA for the CDR3: TGTGCCAGCAGCGCAGGGGGAACTGAAAAACTGTTTTTT.

The chain uses TRBV28 and TRBJ2-7; D is perhaps TRBD1 (5 bases). Per the germline V gene, CDR1 is MDHEN and CDR2 is SYDVKM. V lost 6 bases and J 6 bases, leaving 12 bases between the germline ends. The CDR3 is 12 residues long. Here the CDR3 reads CASRAGNSEQYF. CDR3 bases: TGTGCCAGCAGGGCAGGGAATAGCGAGCAGTACTTC. Looking up the rest from reference TRBV28 and TRBJ2-7 gives the full variable domain: DVKVTQSSRYLVKRTGEKVFLECVQDMDHENMFWYRQDPGLGLRLIYFSYDVKMKEKGDIPEGYSVSREKKERFSLILESASTNQTSMYLCASRAGNSEQYFGPGTRLTVT.

Concerning this clone: One junction end disagrees with the germline gene, perhaps due to a read error. This chain joins TRBV14 and TRBJ1-5, with D possibly being TRBD1 (6 bases). The germline gives CDR1 SGHDN, CDR2 FVKESK. This CDR3 region has 15 residues. The CDR3 nucleotides read TGTGCCCGCAGCCACGGGGGAGGGGGGGACCAGCCCCAGCATTTT. Residues: CARSHGGGGDQPQHF.

The chain combines TRBV3-1 (or the pseudogene TRBV3-2) with TRBJ2-4; 7 bases are shared with TRBD1. The CDR3 runs to 15 residues. Germline loops: CDR1 LGHDT, CDR2 YNNKEL (reference sequence). The V and J ends lost 2 bases and 4 bases, in that order; junction bases with no gene match: 5. The CDR3 DNA is TGTGCCAGCAGCCAAAACCCGGGACAGAAAAACATTCAGTACTTC. This codes for CASSQNPGQKNIQYF.